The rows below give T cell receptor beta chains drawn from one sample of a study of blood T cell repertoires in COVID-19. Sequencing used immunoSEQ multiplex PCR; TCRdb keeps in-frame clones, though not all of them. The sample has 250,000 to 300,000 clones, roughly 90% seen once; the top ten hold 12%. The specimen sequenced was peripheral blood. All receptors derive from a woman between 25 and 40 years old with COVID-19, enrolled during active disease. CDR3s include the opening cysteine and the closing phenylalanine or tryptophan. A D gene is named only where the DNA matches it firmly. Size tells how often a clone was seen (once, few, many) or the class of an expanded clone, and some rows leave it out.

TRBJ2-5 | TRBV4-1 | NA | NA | TGCGCCAGCAGCCGAGACGGGGAGACCCAGTACTTC | CASSRDGETQYF
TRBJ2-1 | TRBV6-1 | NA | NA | TGTGCCAGCAGCGAAGCTTTCCGGTCGCGGCAGTTCTTC | CASSEAFRSRQFF
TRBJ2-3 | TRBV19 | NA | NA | TGTGCCAGTAGTGCGGGGGCCTATACGCAGTATTTT | CASSAGAYTQYF
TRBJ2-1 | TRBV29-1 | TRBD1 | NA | TGCAGCGACGCTTCGGGACAGGGTTCAGGTGAGCAGTTCTTC | CSDASGQGSGEQFF
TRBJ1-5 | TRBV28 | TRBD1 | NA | TGTGCCAGCAGTCTCCGACAGGGCTCCAATCAGCCCCAGCATTTT | CASSLRQGSNQPQHF
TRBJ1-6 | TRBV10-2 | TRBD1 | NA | TGCGCCAGCAGTGAGTCGCAGGGGGCTTATAATTCACCCCTCCACTTT | CASSESQGAYNSPLHF
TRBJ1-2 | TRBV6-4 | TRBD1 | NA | TGTGCCAGCAGTGACTCGTTGACAGGGGTCCCCTATGGCTACACCTTC | CASSDSLTGVPYGYTF
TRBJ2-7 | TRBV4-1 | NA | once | TGCGCCAGCAGCCAAGGGGCTGTCTCCGAGCAGTACTTC | CASSQGAVSEQYF
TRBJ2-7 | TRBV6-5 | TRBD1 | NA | TGTGCCAGCACGGTCGGGAAGGACAGGGACTACGAGCAGTACTTC | CASTVGKDRDYEQYF
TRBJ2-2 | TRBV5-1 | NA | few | TGCGCCAGCAGCCCGGTGGGCAGGGCTGTCACCGGGGAGCTGTTTTTT | CASSPVGRAVTGELFF
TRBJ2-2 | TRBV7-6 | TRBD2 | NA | TGTGCCAGCAGCTTAGCGACGGGCGGGGGGCTTAACACCGGGGAGCTGTTTTTT | CASSLATGGGLNTGELFF
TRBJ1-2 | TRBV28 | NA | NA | TGTGCCAGCAGCCCATTTGGGGAGGACTATGGCTACACCTTC | CASSPFGEDYGYTF
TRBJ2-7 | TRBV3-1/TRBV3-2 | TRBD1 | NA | TGTGCCAGCAGCCAAGGGGACAGGGGCTACGAGCAGTACTTC | CASSQGDRGYEQYF
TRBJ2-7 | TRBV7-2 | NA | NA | TGTGCCAGCACCCCGCGGAGGTCCTACGAGCAGTACTTC | CASTPRRSYEQYF
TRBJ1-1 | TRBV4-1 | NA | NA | TGCGCCAGCAGCCAACAGCCAAGAACTTTACAGGGAGCTTTCTTT | CASSQQPRTLQGAFF
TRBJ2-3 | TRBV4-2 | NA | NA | TGTGCCAGCAGCCTCCGGATGGGTGGGGGGGCCGAACATACGCAGTATTTT | CASSLRMGGGAEHTQYF
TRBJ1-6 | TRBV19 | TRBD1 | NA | TGTGCCAGTAGTCCCGGGACAGAGAATAATTCACCCCTCCACTTT | CASSPGTENNSPLHF
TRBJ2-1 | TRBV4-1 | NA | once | TGCGCCAGCAGCCAAGATGGAGTCGGTGAGCAGTTCTTC | CASSQDGVGEQFF
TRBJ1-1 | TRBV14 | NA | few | TGTGCCAGCAGCCAGAGGTTGAACACTGAAGCTTTCTTT | CASSQRLNTEAFF
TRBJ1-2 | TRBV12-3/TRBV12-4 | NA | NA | TGTGCCAGCAGCCCACAGGTCAACTATGGCTACACCTTC | CASSPQVNYGYTF
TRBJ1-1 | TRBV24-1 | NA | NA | TGTGCCACCATACAGGAAGCTTTCTTT | CATIQEAFF
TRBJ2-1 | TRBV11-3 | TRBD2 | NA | TGTGCCAGCAGCCCGGGAGGGTCCTACAATGAGCAGTTCTTC | CASSPGGSYNEQFF
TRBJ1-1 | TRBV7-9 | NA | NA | TGTGCCAGCAGCCCCGGAGCTAGGACAAATGAAGCTTTCTTT | CASSPGARTNEAFF
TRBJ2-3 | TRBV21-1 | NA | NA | TGTGCCAGCAGCAAAGCGGCGGGCCGACGAGATACGCAGTATTTT | CASSKAAGRRDTQYF
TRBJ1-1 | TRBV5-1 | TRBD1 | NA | TGCGCCAGCAGCTTGCCATCCCGGACAGGCCTAATGAACACTGAAGCTTTCTTT | CASSLPSRTGLMNTEAFF
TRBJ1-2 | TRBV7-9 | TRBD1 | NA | TGTGCCAGCAGCCAAGGACAGGCCTATGGCTACACCTTC | CASSQGQAYGYTF
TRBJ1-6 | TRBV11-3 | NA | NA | TGTGCCAGCAGCTTAGTTAGTTCGGACAGAATTAATTCACCCCTCCACTTT | CASSLVSSDRINSPLHF
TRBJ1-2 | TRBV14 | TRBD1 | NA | TGTGCCAGCAGTCAGGGGGCCCACTATGGCTACACCTTC | CASSQGAHYGYTF
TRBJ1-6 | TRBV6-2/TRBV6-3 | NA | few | TGTGCCAGCAGTCAGGACAGTTTTTATTCACCCCTCCACTTT | CASSQDSFYSPLHF
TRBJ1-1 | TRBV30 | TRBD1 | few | TGTGCCTGGTTAGGGACAGGGAAATTTGAAGTGGGTGAAGCTTTCTTT | CAWLGTGKFEVGEAFF
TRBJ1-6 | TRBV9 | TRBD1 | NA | TGTGCCAGCAGCCCCACAGGGGGTCCCAATTCACCCCTCCACTTT | CASSPTGGPNSPLHF
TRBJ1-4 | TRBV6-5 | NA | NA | TGTGCCAGCGTTGGGTGGAGGGGTGAAAAACTGTTTTTT | CASVGWRGEKLFF
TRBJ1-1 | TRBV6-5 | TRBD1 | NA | TGTGCCAGCAGTTACTCCCCAGGGGGCCCTGAAGCTTTCTTT | CASSYSPGGPEAFF
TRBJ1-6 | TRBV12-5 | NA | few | TGTGCTAGTGGCCGTACAGGGAGAGGACCCCTCCACTTT | CASGRTGRGPLHF
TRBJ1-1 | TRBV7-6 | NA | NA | TGTGCCAGCAGCTTAGCAATCTCGGGGTACACTGAAGCTTTCTTT | CASSLAISGYTEAFF
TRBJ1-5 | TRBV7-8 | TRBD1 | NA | TGTGCCAGCAGCTCAACTAGGGGACAGGGGAGATTTTCGGATCAGCCCCAGCATTTT | CASSSTRGQGRFSDQPQHF
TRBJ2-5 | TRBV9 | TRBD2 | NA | TGTGCCAGCAGCGTAGGTAGCGGGGGGGCCGAGAAGACCCAGTACTTC | CASSVGSGGAEKTQYF
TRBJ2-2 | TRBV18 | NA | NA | TGTGCCAGCTCACCCACTGCGGGGGCCACCGGGGAGCTGTTTTTT | CASSPTAGATGELFF
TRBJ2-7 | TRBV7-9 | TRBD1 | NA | TGTGCCAGCAGCGCAGGGGGAAAGGGCTACGAGCAGTACTTC | CASSAGGKGYEQYF
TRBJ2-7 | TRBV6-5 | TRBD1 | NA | TGTGCCAGCAGTTACGGGGGACAGGGAGCGCACGAGCAGTACTTC | CASSYGGQGAHEQYF
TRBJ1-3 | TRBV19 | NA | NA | TGTGCCAGTAAACGGACATACTCTGGAAACACCATATATTTT | CASKRTYSGNTIYF
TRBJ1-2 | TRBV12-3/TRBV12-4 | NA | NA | TGTGCCAGCAGTAGACAGCTTGACTATGGCTACACCTTC | CASSRQLDYGYTF
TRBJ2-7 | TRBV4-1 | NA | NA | TGCGCCAGCAGCCCGTTCGCCGGCTACGAGCAGTACTTC | CASSPFAGYEQYF
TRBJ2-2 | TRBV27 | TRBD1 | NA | TGTGCCAGCAGAACCGGACAGGGCCCGAACACCGGGGAGCTGTTTTTT | CASRTGQGPNTGELFF
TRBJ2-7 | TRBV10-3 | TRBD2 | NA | TGTGCCGGCACCGGGGGGGCGGGCTACGAGCAGTACTTC | CAGTGGAGYEQYF
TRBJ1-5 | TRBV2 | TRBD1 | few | TGTGCCAGCAGTTCGGGGACAGCCTTCCAGCCCCAGCATTTT | CASSSGTAFQPQHF
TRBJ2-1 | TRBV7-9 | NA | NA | TGTGCCAGCAGCCCCCGAGCTTTGAATGAGCAGTTCTTC | CASSPRALNEQFF
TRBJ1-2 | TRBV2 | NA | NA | TGTGCCAGCAAAACGGGGACACAGAACTATGGCTACACCTTC | CASKTGTQNYGYTF
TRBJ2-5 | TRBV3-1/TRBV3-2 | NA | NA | TGTGCCAGCAGCCAAGATATGTCGGGGGAGACCCAGTACTTC | CASSQDMSGETQYF
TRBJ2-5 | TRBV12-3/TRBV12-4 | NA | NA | TGTGCCAGCAGTTCTGACCAGGGGACCCAGTACTTC | CASSSDQGTQYF
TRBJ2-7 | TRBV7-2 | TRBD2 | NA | TGTGCCAGCAGCTTATTCTCGACTAGCGGGGGGGCCTACGAGCAGTACTTC | CASSLFSTSGGAYEQYF
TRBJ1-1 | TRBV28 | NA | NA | TGTGCCAGCAGTCCAGGGGCCATGAACACTGAAGCTTTCTTT | CASSPGAMNTEAFF
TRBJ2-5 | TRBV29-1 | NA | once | TGCAGCGTTCCTAGTGCGATCGAGACCCAGTACTTC | CSVPSAIETQYF
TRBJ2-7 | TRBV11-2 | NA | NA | TGTGCCAGCAGCTTAGATCTCGGGGAATCCTACGAGCAGTACTTC | CASSLDLGESYEQYF